A selection of T cell receptor beta chains follows, all from one sample in a study of T cells expressing NK-cell markers. TCRdb processed the 5' RACE reads again and assigns one entry to each CDR3 protein, with no DNA. Its table records hundreds of thousands of distinct CDR3 sequences. The specimen sequenced was blood T cells: a sorted CD56 or NKG2C T cell subset, CD4+ or CD8+ T cells, or bulk PBMC T cells (not recorded which). The receptor source for this set is a man aged 18 to 69 in good health. Both conserved end residues are part of each CDR3.

CDR3aa: CASSLQQGSYEQYF; j_gene: TRBJ2-7; v_gene: TRBV7-9
CDR3aa: CASSARQGPRGNQPQHF; j_gene: TRBJ1-5; v_gene: TRBV6-1
CDR3aa: CASSSIRDEQYF; j_gene: TRBJ2-7; v_gene: TRBV28
CDR3aa: CSASPGQGGISRYTF; j_gene: TRBJ1-2; v_gene: TRBV20-1
CDR3aa: CASSRGTGLTPLHF; j_gene: TRBJ1-6; v_gene: TRBV14
CDR3aa: CATRYNSPLHF; j_gene: TRBJ1-6; v_gene: TRBV2
CDR3aa: CAISEPGGKEKLFF; j_gene: TRBJ1-4; v_gene: TRBV10-3
CDR3aa: CASSSGLAASTDTQYF; j_gene: TRBJ2-3; v_gene: TRBV7-9
CDR3aa: CASSLYRRRGSGNTIYF; j_gene: TRBJ1-3; v_gene: TRBV28
CDR3aa: CASSSDRQSGNTIYF; j_gene: TRBJ1-3; v_gene: TRBV5-1
CDR3aa: CASSIPGREQFF; j_gene: TRBJ2-1; v_gene: TRBV19
CDR3aa: CSAPRQGIGGYTF; j_gene: TRBJ1-2; v_gene: TRBV20-1
CDR3aa: CASSLTGESNEKLFF; j_gene: TRBJ1-4; v_gene: TRBV6-1
CDR3aa: CASSLVGRDSPLHF; j_gene: TRBJ1-6; v_gene: TRBV5-1
CDR3aa: CASSLGSRGSSYEQYF; j_gene: TRBJ2-7; v_gene: TRBV7-2
CDR3aa: CASRARTGSSYEQYF; j_gene: TRBJ2-7; v_gene: TRBV23-1
CDR3aa: CASSAGQREGGNQPQHF; j_gene: TRBJ1-5; v_gene: TRBV6-1
CDR3aa: CASSPRDRANYGYTF; j_gene: TRBJ1-2; v_gene: TRBV7-9
CDR3aa: CASSPQTQGTKNIQYF; j_gene: TRBJ2-4; v_gene: TRBV18
CDR3aa: CASSSPRGGTTDTQYF; j_gene: TRBJ2-3; v_gene: TRBV28
CDR3aa: CASRKQGAKTGELFF; j_gene: TRBJ2-2; v_gene: TRBV7-2
CDR3aa: CASSQSGGVETQYF; j_gene: TRBJ2-5; v_gene: TRBV3-1
CDR3aa: CASSLGVHWQTDTQYF; j_gene: TRBJ2-3; v_gene: TRBV5-8